What follows describes a single T cell receptor (beta chain). Its matching antigen is unknown. Positively selected for CCR7, the CD45RO-negative cells used as naive CD8 cells excluded terminally differentiated effector memory CD45RA+ cells. The data stem from a study of shared clonotypes between healthy human individuals. Across the whole study: Each donor contributed plates that comprised three CD4 naive, three CD4 memory, two CD8 naive and one CD8 memory. Notes on the study in general: Clonotype sharing among the donors was expected to vary with sequencing depth. Larger estimated richness was generally recorded for naive subsets relative to memory subsets.

Produced via immunoSEQ multiplex PCR; TCRdb's table is partial and in-frame only. Of fewer than 850,000 clones in the sample, 90% to 97% were seen once. The CDR3 spans 15 residues. Per germline, CDR1 SGHTA and CDR2 FQGNSA. Deletions cut 5 bases from V and 2 bases from J, with 13 bases between. Sequencing was carried out using naive CD8+ T cells sorted from blood. The TCR was taken from a man younger than 40 in good health. This chain connects TRBV7-2 to TRBJ1-5; D is uncertain. In DNA form, the CDR3 reads TGTGCCAGCAGCCCTATAGAGATCGGCAATCAGCCCCAGCATTTT. This gives the protein CASSPIEIGNQPQHF.